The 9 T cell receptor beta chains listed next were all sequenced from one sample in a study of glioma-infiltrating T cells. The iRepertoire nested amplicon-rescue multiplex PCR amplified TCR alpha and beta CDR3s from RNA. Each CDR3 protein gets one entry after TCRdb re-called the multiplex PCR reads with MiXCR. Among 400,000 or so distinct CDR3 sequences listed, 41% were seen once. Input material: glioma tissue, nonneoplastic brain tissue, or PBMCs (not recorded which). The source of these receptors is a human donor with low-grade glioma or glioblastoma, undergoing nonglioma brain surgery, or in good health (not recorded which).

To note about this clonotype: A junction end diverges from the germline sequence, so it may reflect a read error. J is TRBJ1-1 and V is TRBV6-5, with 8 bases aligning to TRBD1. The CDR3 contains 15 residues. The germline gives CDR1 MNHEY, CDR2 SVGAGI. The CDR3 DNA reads TGTGCCAGCAGTTATTCCCAGGGGGCGCGTTCTGAAACTTTCTTT. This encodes CASSYSQGARSETFF.

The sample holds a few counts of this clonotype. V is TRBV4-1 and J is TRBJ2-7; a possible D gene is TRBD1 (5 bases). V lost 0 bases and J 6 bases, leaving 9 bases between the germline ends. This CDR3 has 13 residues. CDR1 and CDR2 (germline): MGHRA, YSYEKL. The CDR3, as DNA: TGCGCCAGCAGCCAAGAGACAGCCTCCGAGCAGTACTTC. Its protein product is CASSQETASEQYF.

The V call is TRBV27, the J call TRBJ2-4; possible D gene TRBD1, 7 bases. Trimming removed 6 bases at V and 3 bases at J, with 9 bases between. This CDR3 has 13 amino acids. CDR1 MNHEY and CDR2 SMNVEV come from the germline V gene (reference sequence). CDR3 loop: CASSQGGKNIQYF. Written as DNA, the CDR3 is TGTGCCAGCAGCCAGGGGGGCAAAAACATTCAGTACTTC.

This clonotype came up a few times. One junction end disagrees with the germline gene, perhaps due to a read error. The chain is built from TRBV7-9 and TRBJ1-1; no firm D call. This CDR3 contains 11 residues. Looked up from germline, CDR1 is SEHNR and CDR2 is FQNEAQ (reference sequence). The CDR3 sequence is CASTLPPQAFF. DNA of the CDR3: TGTGCCAGCACCTTACCCCCACAAGCTTTCTTT.

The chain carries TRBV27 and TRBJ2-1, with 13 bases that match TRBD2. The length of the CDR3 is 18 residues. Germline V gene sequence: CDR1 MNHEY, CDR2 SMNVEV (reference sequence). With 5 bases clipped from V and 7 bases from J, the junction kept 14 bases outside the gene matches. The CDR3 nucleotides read TGTGCCAGCAGTCGGGGACTAGCGGGGCTGGGGGTAAAGAATGAGCAGTTCTTC. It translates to CASSRGLAGLGVKNEQFF.

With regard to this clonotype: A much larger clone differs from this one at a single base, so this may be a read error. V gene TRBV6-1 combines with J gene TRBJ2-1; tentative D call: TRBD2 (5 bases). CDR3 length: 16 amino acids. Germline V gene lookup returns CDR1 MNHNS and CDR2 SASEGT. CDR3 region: CASSRKRRSSCNEQFF. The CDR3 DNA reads TGTGCCAGCAGTCGGAAACGGAGGAGCTCCTGCAATGAGCAGTTCTTC.

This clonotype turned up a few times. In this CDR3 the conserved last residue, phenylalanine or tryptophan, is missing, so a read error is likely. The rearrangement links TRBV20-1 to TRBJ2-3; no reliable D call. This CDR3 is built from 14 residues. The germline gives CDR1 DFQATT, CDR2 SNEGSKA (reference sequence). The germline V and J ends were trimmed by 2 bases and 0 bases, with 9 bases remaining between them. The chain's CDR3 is CSARKLSSTDTQYY. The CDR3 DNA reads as TGCAGTGCTAGAAAACTTTCCAGCACAGATACGCAGTATTAT.

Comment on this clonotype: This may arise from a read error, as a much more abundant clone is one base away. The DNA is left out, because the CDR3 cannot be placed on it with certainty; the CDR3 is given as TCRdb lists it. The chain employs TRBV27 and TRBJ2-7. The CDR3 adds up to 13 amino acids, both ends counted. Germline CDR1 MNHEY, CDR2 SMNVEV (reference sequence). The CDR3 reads CASILDSPYEQYF.

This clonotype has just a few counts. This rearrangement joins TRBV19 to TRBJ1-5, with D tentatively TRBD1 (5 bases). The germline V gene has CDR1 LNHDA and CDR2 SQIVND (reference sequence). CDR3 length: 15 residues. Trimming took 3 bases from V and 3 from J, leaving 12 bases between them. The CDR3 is CASSMVTELNQPQHF. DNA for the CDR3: TGTGCCAGTAGTATGGTGACAGAGCTCAATCAGCCCCAGCATTTT.